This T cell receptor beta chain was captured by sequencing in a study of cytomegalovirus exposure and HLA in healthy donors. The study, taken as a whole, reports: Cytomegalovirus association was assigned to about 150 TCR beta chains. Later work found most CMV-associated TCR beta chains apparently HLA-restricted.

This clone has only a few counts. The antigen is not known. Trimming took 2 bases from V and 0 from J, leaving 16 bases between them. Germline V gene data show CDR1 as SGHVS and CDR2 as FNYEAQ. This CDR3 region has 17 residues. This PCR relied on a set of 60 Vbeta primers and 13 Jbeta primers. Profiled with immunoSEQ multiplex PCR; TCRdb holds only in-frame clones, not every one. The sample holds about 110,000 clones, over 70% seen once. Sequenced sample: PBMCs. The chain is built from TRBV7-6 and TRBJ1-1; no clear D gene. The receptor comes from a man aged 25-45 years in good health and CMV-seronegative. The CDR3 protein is CASSLLSGYKMNTEAFF. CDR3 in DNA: TGTGCCAGCAGCTTACTCTCGGGGTATAAGATGAACACTGAAGCTTTCTTT.